Included here is one T cell receptor (beta chain) sequence, with context. The V gene's germline CDR1 is MNHEY and CDR2 SMNVEV (reference sequence). The CDR3 runs to 15 residues. Trimming took off 4 bases at V and 0 bases at J, with 13 bases between the two ends. A quantity of about 0.5 to 1 ug RNA underwent reverse transcription using random hexamers. The immunoSEQ assay covered 54 Vbeta and 13 Jbeta segments for CDR3. TCRdb ran MiXCR on the immunoSEQ multiplex PCR reads and lists one entry per CDR3 protein. Of roughly 100,000 distinct CDR3 sequences listed, 95% to 96% are singletons. This sample is drawn from a study of CD8 T cells in Susac syndrome. FACS was used to enrich TEMRA cells, whereas the CD8+ and CD4+ T cells were obtained by negative isolation.

Sequencing was carried out using CD8+ T cells from PBMCs. The sequence was obtained from a human donor with Susac syndrome. The rearrangement uses TRBV27 and TRBJ2-7; either TRBD1 or TRBD2 may supply D (6 bases each). The DNA of the CDR3 is TGTGCCAGCAGTTCCACGGGGGCCCCCTCCTACGAGCAGTACTTC. The encoded protein is CASSSTGAPSYEQYF.